A single sample is the source of the 22 T cell receptor beta chains below, sequenced in a study of identical twins. TCRdb re-called the 5' RACE reads through MiXCR, storing one row per CDR3 protein. The sample shows around 680,000 distinct CDR3 sequences, over 8.5% of them seen only once. The data were also submitted as part of a second study, on yellow fever vaccine responses in identical twins.

Source material: PBMCs. Receptors originate from a woman aged 18-30 years in good health.

This clonotype was counted a few times. The chain uses TRBV4-1 and TRBJ2-5, with unresolved D. Germline V lookup: CDR1 MGHRA, CDR2 YSYEKL. This CDR3 has 14 residues. Between the trimmed V and J ends, which lost 5 bases and 7 bases, there was a span of 17 bases. CDR3 DNA sequence: TGCGCCAGCAGCAGCAAGGACCCCCCAGGGACCCAGTACTTC. Encoded protein: CASSSKDPPGTQYF.

The sample holds many counts of this clonotype. The chain combines TRBV5-6 with TRBJ2-1, with no clear D. The V end lost 1 base, the J end lost 6 bases, and 5 bases lay between the germline ends. This CDR3 comprises 12 residues. Germline CDR1 and CDR2: SGHDT and YYEEEE. In nucleotides, the CDR3 is TGTGCCAGCAGCTTGTACGGCAATGAGCAGTTCTTC. It encodes CASSLYGNEQFF.

This clonotype was counted between two and nine times. This chain connects TRBV27 to TRBJ1-2; 7 bases map to TRBD1. V shed 6 bases, J shed 7 bases, and the junction held 8 bases outside the gene matches. The germline CDR1 and CDR2 sequences are MNHEY and SMNVEV (reference sequence). There are 13 residues in the CDR3. The CDR3 DNA reads as TGTGCCAGCAGAACAGGGGCTAGTATTGGCTACACCTTC. Amino acids: CASRTGASIGYTF.

The chain combines TRBV15 with TRBJ2-7; TRBD1 is a possible D gene (6 bases). The CDR3 spans 14 residues. V was pared by 0 bases and J by 2 bases, with 8 bases between. Per the germline V gene, CDR1 is LNHNV and CDR2 is YYDKDF (reference sequence). CDR3 sequence reads: CATSRDAGAYEQYF. The CDR3 nucleotides read TGTGCCACCAGCAGAGATGCAGGGGCCTACGAGCAGTACTTC.

This sequence joins TRBV3-1 and TRBJ2-5; 10 bases align to TRBD2. Germline loops: CDR1 LGHDT, CDR2 YNNKEL (reference sequence). With V trimmed by 2 bases and J by 5 bases, 8 bases remained unmatched. The CDR3 runs to 16 residues. The CDR3 coding sequence is TGTGCCAGCAGCCAAAATCTAGCGGGGGCGGGGGAGACCCAGTACTTC. Its protein product is CASSQNLAGAGETQYF.

V usage is TRBV7-2 and J usage is TRBJ2-4, with TRBD1 identical over 7 bases. V shed 5 bases, J shed 0 bases, and the junction held 10 bases outside the gene matches. This CDR3 region has 17 residues. The germline V gene has CDR1 SGHTA and CDR2 FQGNSA. The CDR3 sequence: CASSEDRDRGAKNIQYF. The CDR3 DNA follows: TGTGCCAGCAGCGAGGACCGGGACAGAGGAGCCAAAAACATTCAGTACTTC.

This clonotype was recorded a few times. The chain links TRBV12-3 or TRBV12-4 to TRBJ2-1; 12 bases line up with TRBD1. Trimming removed 4 bases from V and 0 bases from J; junction bases left unmatched: 7. The CDR3 sequence is 18 residues long. The CDR3 region is CASSSPGQGASSYNEQFF. The CDR3, as DNA: TGTGCCAGCAGTTCCCCGGGACAGGGGGCTAGCTCCTACAATGAGCAGTTCTTC.

This clonotype was detected a few times. This rearrangement joins TRBV18 to TRBJ2-5, with 9 positions matching TRBD1. V trimming: 0 bases; J trimming: 4 bases; junction bases outside the gene matches: 3. In germline, CDR1 is KGHSH, CDR2 LQKENI. The CDR3 length is 15 residues. CDR3 nucleotide sequence: TGTGCCAGCTCACCACCGGGACAGGGTCCAGAGACCCAGTACTTC. It encodes CASSPPGQGPETQYF.

Only a few counts were recorded for this clonotype. V usage is TRBV4-2 and J usage is TRBJ2-1; D possibly matches TRBD1 or TRBD2 (6 bases each). This CDR3 contains 15 residues. Germline lookup yields CDR1 LGHNA and CDR2 YNFKEQ. Trimming shortened V by 5 bases and J by 5 bases, and 16 bases separated the two germline ends. The CDR3: CASSRGEPLDNEQFF. The CDR3 DNA reads as TGTGCCAGCAGCAGGGGGGAGCCCTTGGACAATGAGCAGTTCTTC.

This clonotype was recorded a few times. CDR3 loop: CSAREGVNLYEQYF. In DNA, the CDR3 is TGCAGTGCTAGAGAAGGAGTTAATCTCTACGAGCAGTACTTC. This rearrangement joins TRBV20-1 to TRBJ2-7, with D hard to call. V was shortened by 0 bases and J by 3 bases, with 12 bases between the two germline ends. From germline, CDR1 is DFQATT and CDR2 SNEGSKA (reference sequence). This CDR3 is 14 amino acids long.

The rearrangement links TRBV12-3 or TRBV12-4 to TRBJ2-4, with 7 nucleotides matching TRBD2. The J segment lost 6 bases and the V segment lost 4 bases, leaving 12 bases of the junction unmatched. The CDR3 spans 16 residues. The CDR3 spells CASSWGGRGEGNIQYF. The CDR3 DNA reads TGTGCCAGCAGTTGGGGGGGAAGGGGAGAGGGAAACATTCAGTACTTC.

This clonotype was detected a few times. This chain's CDR3 is CSVTTGLYEQYF. The CDR3, as DNA: TGCAGCGTCACGACAGGGTTATACGAGCAGTACTTC. The chain combines TRBV29-1 with TRBJ2-7; TRBD1 agrees at 7 bases. The V gene's germline CDR1 is SQVTM and CDR2 ANQGSEA. This CDR3 has 12 amino acids. V gave up 6 bases and J gave up 4 bases; unmatched junction bases: 6.

The chain is built from TRBV7-9 and TRBJ2-1; 8 bases are shared with TRBD2. Trimming took 7 bases from V and 10 from J; bases not matched to a gene: 6. The CDR3 totals 12 residues. Germline CDR1 SEHNR, CDR2 FQNEAQ (reference sequence). CDR3 nucleotide sequence: TGTGCCAGCACCCCGGGGGGGCACGAGCAGTTCTTC. This encodes CASTPGGHEQFF.

DNA for the CDR3: TGTGCCAGCAGTTTTAAGACAGAAGAGACCCAGTACTTC. Its protein is CASSFKTEETQYF. This sequence joins TRBV12-3 or TRBV12-4 and TRBJ2-5; tentative D call: TRBD1 (5 bases). The CDR3 length is 13 residues. Deletions cut 3 bases from V and 3 bases from J, with 8 bases between.

This clonotype was detected only a few times. The J gene is TRBJ2-7, the V gene TRBV7-9; D might be TRBD1 or TRBD2, each matching 5 bases. This CDR3 contains 17 residues. Germline V gene data show CDR1 as SEHNR and CDR2 as FQNEAQ (reference sequence). V was pared by 4 bases and J by 7 bases, with 26 bases between. This chain's CDR3 is CASSSPPDRFSPGEQYF. The CDR3 nucleotides read TGTGCCAGCAGCTCGCCCCCTGACAGATTTTCCCCGGGGGAGCAGTACTTC.

The chain carries TRBV11-2 and TRBJ2-7, with D unclear. CDR1 SGHAT and CDR2 FQNNGV come from the germline V gene. V lost 0 bases, J lost 0 bases, and 6 bases lay in between. The CDR3 runs to 14 residues. The CDR3 DNA reads as TGTGCCAGCAGCTTAGAAATAATCTCCTACGAGCAGTACTTC. Amino acids: CASSLEIISYEQYF.

The chain carries TRBV5-6 and TRBJ1-5; the D is unclear. Trimming pared 1 base from V and 5 bases from J, leaving 13 bases between. The V gene's germline CDR1 is SGHDT and CDR2 YYEEEE. The CDR3 loop spans 15 amino acids. The CDR3 DNA follows: TGTGCCAGCAGCTTGCAGTTACTGATGGATCAGCCCCAGCATTTT. Translation gives CASSLQLLMDQPQHF.

This chain joins TRBV5-1 and TRBJ2-6, with D unresolved. Trimming shortened V by 1 base and J by 2 bases, and 4 bases separated the two germline ends. From germline, CDR1 is SGHRS and CDR2 YFSETQ. CDR3 size: 14 residues. Written as DNA, the CDR3 is TGCGCCAGCAGCTTGTATACTGGGGCCAACGTCCTGACTTTC. Its translation is CASSLYTGANVLTF.

In its sample, this clonotype was seen many times. This chain joins TRBV5-1 and TRBJ2-3; D remains ambiguous. This CDR3 is 15 amino acids long. Germline V gene lookup returns CDR1 SGHRS and CDR2 YFSETQ. Deletions cut 3 bases from V and 1 base from J, with 12 bases between. The CDR3 here is CASSSSSHRTDTQYF. The CDR3 bases are TGCGCCAGCAGCTCCTCATCGCATCGCACAGATACGCAGTATTTT.

The V call is TRBV28, the J call TRBJ2-1; 8 bases are shared with TRBD1. V lost 7 bases and J lost 4; bases outside the gene matches: 9. Per the germline V gene, CDR1 is MDHEN and CDR2 is SYDVKM. The CDR3 runs to 15 residues. Written as DNA, the CDR3 is TGTGCCAGCACCCCTAGACAGGGGCAGTACAATGAGCAGTTCTTC. Translation: CASTPRQGQYNEQFF.

This clonotype has at least ten counts. The J gene is TRBJ2-2, the V gene TRBV29-1, with D tentatively TRBD1 (5 bases). In germline, CDR1 is SQVTM, CDR2 ANQGSEA. This CDR3 has 15 amino acids. The V gene lost 3 bases and the J gene lost 0 bases, with 11 bases spanning the gap. The CDR3 spells CSVEIPTANTGELFF. In nucleotides, the CDR3 is TGCAGCGTTGAGATCCCGACAGCGAACACCGGGGAGCTGTTTTTT.

In its sample, this clonotype was seen many times. The rearrangement links TRBV27 to TRBJ2-1; D is unclear. CDR3 length equals 13 residues. CDR1 MNHEY and CDR2 SMNVEV come from the germline V gene (reference sequence). With 3 bases removed from V and 2 bases from J, the gap between germline ends came to 5 bases. CDR3 bases: TGTGCCAGCAGTTTGTCAGCCTACAATGAGCAGTTCTTC. This sequence encodes CASSLSAYNEQFF.